The clone carrying this T cell receptor (beta chain) was seen a few times. Data came from immunoSEQ multiplex PCR; TCRdb stores just in-frame clones and leaves some out. Of 75,000 to 100,000 clones in the sample, more than 75% were seen once. The data belong to a study of control samples from healthy donors and cancer patients. The V and J ends lost 7 bases and 3 bases respectively, with 6 bases between them. The CDR3 totals 12 residues. Germline loops: CDR1 SEHNR, CDR2 FQNEAQ (reference sequence). V usage is TRBV7-9 and J usage is TRBJ1-4; tentatively, D is TRBD1 (5 bases). This sequence originates from a man aged 55 to 70 in good health. The sample comprised blood. CDR3 in amino acids: CASKGANEKLFF. The DNA of the CDR3 is TGTGCCAGCAAAGGGGCTAATGAAAAACTGTTTTTT.